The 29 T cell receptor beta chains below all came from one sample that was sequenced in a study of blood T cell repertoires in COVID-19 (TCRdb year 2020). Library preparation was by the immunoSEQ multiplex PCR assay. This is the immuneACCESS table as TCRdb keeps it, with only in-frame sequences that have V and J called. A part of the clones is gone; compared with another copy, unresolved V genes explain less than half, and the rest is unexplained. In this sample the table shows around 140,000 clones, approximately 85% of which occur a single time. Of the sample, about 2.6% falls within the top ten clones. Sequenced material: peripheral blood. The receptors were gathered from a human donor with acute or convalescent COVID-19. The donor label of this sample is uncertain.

The CDR3 spells CASRRTGEETQYF. The CDR3 nucleotides are TGTGCCAGCAGACGCACAGGGGAGGAGACCCAGTACTTC. The chain combines TRBV12-3 or TRBV12-4 with TRBJ2-5; 7 bases are a match to TRBD1. The CDR3 extends over 13 amino acids. V shed 6 bases and J 5 bases; nucleotides not matched to a gene: 6.

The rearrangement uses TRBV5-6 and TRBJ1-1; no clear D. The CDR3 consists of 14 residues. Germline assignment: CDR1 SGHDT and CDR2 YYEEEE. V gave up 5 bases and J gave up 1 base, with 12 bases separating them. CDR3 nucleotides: TGTGCCAGCAGTAAACCCCCCGGGAACACTGAAGCTTTCTTT. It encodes CASSKPPGNTEAFF.

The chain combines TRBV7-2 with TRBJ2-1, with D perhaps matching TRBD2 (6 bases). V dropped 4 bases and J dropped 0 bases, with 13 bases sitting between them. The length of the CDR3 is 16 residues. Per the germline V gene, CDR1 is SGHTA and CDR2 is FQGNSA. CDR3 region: CASSYISGPSYNEQFF. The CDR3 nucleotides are TGTGCCAGCAGCTACATTAGCGGTCCCTCCTACAATGAGCAGTTCTTC.

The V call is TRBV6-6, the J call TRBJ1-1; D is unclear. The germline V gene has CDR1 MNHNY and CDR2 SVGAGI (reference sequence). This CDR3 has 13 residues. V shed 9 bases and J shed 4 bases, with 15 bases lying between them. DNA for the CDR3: TGTGCCAGTCCCCCGGGATCCCGCACTGAAGCTTTCTTT. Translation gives CASPPGSRTEAFF.

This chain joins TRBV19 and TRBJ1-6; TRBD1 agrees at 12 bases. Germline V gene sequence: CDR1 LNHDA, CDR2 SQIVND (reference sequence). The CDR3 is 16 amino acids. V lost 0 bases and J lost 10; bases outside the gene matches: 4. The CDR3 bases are TGTGCCAGTAGTATAGAACGCGGGACAGGGGGCTCACCCCTCCACTTT. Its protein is CASSIERGTGGSPLHF.

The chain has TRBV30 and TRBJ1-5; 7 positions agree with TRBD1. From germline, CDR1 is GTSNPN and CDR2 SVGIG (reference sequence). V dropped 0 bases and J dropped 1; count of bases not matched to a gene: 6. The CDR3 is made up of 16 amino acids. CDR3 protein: CAWSVRGGASNQPQHF. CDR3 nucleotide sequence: TGTGCCTGGAGTGTACGAGGGGGCGCAAGCAATCAGCCCCAGCATTTT.

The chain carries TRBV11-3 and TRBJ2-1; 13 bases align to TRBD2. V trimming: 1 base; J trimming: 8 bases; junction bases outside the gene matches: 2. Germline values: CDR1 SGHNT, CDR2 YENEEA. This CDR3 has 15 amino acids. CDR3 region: CASSLGTSGSDEQFF. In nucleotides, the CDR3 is TGTGCCAGCAGCTTAGGGACTAGCGGGAGCGATGAGCAGTTCTTC. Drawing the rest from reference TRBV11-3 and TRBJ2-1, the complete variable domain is EAGVVQSPRYKIIEKKQPVAFWCNPISGHNTLYWYLQNLGQGPELLIRYENEEAVDDSQLPKDRFSAERLKGVDSTLKIQPAELGDSAVYLCASSLGTSGSDEQFFGPGTRLTVL.

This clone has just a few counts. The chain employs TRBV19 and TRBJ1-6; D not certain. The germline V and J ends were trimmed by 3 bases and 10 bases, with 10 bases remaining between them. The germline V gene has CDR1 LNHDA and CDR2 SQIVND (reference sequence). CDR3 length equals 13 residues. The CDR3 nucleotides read TGTGCCAGTAGTATGAGGGTCGAGTCACCCCTCCACTTT. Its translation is CASSMRVESPLHF.

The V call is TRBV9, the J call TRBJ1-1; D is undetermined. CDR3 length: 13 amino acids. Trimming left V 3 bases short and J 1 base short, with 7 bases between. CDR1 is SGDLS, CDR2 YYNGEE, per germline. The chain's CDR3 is CASSELANTEAFF. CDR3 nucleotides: TGTGCCAGCAGCGAACTCGCGAACACTGAAGCTTTCTTT. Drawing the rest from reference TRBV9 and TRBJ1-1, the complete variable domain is DSGVTQTPKHLITATGQRVTLRCSPRSGDLSVYWYQQSLDQGLQFLIQYYNGEERAKGNILERFSAQQFPDLHSELNLSSLELGDSALYFCASSELANTEAFFGQGTRLTVV.

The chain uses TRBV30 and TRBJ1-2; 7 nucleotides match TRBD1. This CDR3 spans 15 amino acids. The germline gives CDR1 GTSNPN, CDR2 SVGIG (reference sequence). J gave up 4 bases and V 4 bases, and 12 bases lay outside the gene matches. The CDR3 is CAWNNRGIGVYGYTF. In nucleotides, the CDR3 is TGTGCCTGGAACAACAGGGGTATCGGGGTCTATGGCTACACCTTC.

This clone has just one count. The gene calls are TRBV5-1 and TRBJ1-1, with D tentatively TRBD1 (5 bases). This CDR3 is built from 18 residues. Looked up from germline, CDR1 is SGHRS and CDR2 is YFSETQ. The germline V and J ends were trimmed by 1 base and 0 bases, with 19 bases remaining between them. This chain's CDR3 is CASSLRGGAGPMNTEAFF. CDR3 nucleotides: TGCGCCAGCAGCTTGCGGGGAGGGGCAGGTCCTATGAACACTGAAGCTTTCTTT.

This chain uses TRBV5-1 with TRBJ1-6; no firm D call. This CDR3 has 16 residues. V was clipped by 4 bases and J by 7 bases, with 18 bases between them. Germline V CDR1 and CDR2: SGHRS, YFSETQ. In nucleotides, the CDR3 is TGCGCCAGCAGCATCCCCCGGGAACCGGGGAATTCACCCCTCCACTTT. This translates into CASSIPREPGNSPLHF.

Written as DNA, the CDR3 is TGTGCCAGCAGCTTAGTCGGCAGGGGGTACCAAGAGACCCAGTACTTC. Translated: CASSLVGRGYQETQYF. The rearrangement uses TRBV11-1 and TRBJ2-5; 7 bases match TRBD1. The CDR3 length is 16 residues. Germline CDR1 and CDR2: SGHAT and FQDESV (reference sequence). V lost 1 base to trimming and J lost 0 bases; unmatched junction nucleotides: 5.

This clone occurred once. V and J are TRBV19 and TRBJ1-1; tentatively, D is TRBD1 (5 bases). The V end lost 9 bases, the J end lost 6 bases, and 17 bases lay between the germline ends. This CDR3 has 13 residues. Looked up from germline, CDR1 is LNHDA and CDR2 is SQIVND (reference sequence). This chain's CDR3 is CASSGLPGAEAFF. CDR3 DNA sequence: TGTGCCAGCTCAGGGCTTCCGGGGGCTGAAGCTTTCTTT.

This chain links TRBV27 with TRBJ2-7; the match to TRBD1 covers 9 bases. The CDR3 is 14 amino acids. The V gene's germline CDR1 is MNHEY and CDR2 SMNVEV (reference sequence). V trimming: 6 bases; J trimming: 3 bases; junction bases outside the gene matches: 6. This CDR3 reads CASSSRDRVYEQYV. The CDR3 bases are TGTGCCAGCAGCTCCAGGGACAGGGTCTACGAGCAGTACGTC.

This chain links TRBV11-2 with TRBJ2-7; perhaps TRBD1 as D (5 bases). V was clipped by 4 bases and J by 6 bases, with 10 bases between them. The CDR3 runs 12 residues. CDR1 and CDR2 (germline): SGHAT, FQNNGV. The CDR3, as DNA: TGTGCCAGCAGCTCAGGGTCAGGCGAGCAGTACGTC. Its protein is CASSSGSGEQYV.

The CDR3 region has the DNA TGTGCTAGTGGACTTAGCGGGAATCCAGATACGCAGTATTTT. This gives the protein CASGLSGNPDTQYF. This chain uses TRBV12-5 with TRBJ2-3; 8 nucleotides align to TRBD2. In germline, CDR1 is LGHNT, CDR2 FRNRAP. The junction had 6 bases not matched to a gene; V was cut back by 6 bases and J by 4 bases. The CDR3 has 14 residues.

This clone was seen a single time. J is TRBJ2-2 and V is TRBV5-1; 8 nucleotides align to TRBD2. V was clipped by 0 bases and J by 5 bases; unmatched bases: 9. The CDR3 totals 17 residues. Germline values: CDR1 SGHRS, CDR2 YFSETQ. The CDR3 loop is CASSLAQAGAGTGELFF. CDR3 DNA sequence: TGCGCCAGCAGCTTGGCCCAAGCGGGGGCGGGGACCGGGGAGCTGTTTTTT.

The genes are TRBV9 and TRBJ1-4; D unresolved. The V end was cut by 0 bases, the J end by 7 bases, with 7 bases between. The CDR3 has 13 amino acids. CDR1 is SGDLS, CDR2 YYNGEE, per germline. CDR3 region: CASSVDQFEKLFF. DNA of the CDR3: TGTGCCAGCAGCGTAGACCAGTTTGAAAAACTGTTTTTT.

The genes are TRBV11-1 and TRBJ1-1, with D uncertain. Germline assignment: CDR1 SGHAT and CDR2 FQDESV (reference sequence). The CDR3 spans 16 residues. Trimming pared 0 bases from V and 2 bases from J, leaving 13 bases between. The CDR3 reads CASSLAYGETNTEAFF. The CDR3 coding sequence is TGTGCCAGCAGCTTAGCTTACGGGGAAACTAACACTGAAGCTTTCTTT.

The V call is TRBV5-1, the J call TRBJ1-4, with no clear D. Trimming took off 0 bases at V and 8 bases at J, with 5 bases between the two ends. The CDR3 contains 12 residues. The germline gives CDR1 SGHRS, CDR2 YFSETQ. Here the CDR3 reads CASSLGGEKLFF. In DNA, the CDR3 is TGCGCCAGCAGCTTGGGAGGGGAAAAACTGTTTTTT.

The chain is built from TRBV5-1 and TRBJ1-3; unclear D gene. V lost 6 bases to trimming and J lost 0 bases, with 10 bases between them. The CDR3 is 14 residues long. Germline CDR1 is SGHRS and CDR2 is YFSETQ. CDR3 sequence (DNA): TGCGCCAGCACGCCGGGAACCTCTGGAAACACCATATATTTT. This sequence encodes CASTPGTSGNTIYF.

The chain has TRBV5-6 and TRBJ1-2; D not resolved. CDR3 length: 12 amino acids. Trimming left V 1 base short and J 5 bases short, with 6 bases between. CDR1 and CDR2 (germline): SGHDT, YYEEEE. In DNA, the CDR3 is TGTGCCAGCAGCTTGCGAGGGTATGGCTACACCTTC. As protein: CASSLRGYGYTF. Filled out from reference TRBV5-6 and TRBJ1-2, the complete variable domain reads DAGVTQSPTHLIKTRGQQVTLRCSPKSGHDTVSWYQQALGQGPQFIFQYYEEEERQRGNFPDRFSGHQFPNYSSELNVNALLLGDSALYLCASSLRGYGYTFGSGTRLTVV.

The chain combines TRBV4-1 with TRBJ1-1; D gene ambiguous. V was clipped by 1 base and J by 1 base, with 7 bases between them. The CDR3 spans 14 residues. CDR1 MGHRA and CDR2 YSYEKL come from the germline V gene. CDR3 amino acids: CASSQGPTNTEAFF. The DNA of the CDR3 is TGCGCCAGCAGCCAAGGGCCAACGAACACTGAAGCTTTCTTT.

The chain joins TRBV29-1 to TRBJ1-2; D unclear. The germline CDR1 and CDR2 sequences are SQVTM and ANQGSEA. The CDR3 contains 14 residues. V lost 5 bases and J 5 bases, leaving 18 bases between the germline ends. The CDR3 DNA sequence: TGCAGCGTTTCCCGGGCAACCCGCGGGTATGGCTACACCTTC. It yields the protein CSVSRATRGYGYTF.

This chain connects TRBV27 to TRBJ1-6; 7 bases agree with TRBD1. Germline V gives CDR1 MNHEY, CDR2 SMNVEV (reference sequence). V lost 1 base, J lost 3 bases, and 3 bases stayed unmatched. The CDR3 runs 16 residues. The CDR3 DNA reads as TGTGCCAGCAGTTTATTTGGACAGGTCTATAATTCACCCCTCCACTTT. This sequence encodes CASSLFGQVYNSPLHF.

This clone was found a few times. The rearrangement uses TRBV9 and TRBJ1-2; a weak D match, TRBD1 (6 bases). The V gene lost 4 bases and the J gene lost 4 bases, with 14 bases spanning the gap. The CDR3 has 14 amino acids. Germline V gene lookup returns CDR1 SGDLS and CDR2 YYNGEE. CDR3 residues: CASSPRDNPYGYTF. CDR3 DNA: TGTGCCAGCAGCCCGAGGGACAACCCCTATGGCTACACCTTC.

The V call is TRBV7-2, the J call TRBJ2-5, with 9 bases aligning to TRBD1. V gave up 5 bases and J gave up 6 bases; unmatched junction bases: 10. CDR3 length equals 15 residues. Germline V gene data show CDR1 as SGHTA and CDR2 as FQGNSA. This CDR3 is CASSPYGQGRQTQYF. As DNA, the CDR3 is TGTGCCAGCAGCCCGTACGGACAGGGGAGGCAGACCCAGTACTTC.

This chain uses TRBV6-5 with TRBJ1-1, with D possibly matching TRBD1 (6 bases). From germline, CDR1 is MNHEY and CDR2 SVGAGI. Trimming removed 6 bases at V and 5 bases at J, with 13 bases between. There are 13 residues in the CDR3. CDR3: CASSLQGRTEAFF. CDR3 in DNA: TGTGCCAGCAGCCTACAGGGTAGGACTGAAGCTTTCTTT.